Here is one T cell receptor beta chain with its context. The antigen is undetermined. Looked up from germline, CDR1 is SQVTM and CDR2 is ANQGSEA. V lost 4 bases, J lost 2 bases, and 13 bases lay in between. This CDR3 region has 14 residues. The sample originates from a study of beta chain features in type 1 diabetes. General observations from the study: Among type 1 diabetes patients, VDJ junctions had fewer insertions and more deletions. Type 1 diabetes patients showed a moderate but significant shortening of TCRB CDR3s in all four CD4+ subsets.

Reverse transcription of all isolated RNA meant that expressed TCRB transcripts were sequenced. Generated by immunoSEQ multiplex PCR, the TCRdb table keeps only in-frame clones and is missing some. In the table there are some 190,000 clones, around 8% of which are singletons. The V gene is TRBV29-1, the J gene TRBJ2-3; unclear D gene. The sample comprised central memory CD4+ T cells from blood. The sequence was collected from a woman in her 40s with type 1 diabetes. CDR3 bases: TGCAGCGTTGGGCAGAATCGATACACAGATACGCAGTATTTT. Its protein is CSVGQNRYTDTQYF.